This note documents a single T cell receptor (beta chain) sequence. Its antigen is currently unknown. Documented time point: cycle 4 day 1 (C4D1), after five to seven weeks of nivolumab. With no exception, relapse followed autologous stem cell transplantation in all patients, and brentuximab vedotin exposure varied. The data derive from a study of PD-1 blockade in classical Hodgkin lymphoma. In the study overall: Patients received nivolumab 3 mg/kg intravenously every 2 weeks. Study-level findings and limits: In newly diagnosed patients, baseline TCR diversity was reportedly below that of healthy donors. The diversity seen at baseline in complete responders resembled that of newly diagnosed patients.

Germline-derived CDR1 and CDR2 are KGHSH and LQKENI. This CDR3 contains 14 residues. Trimming shortened V by 2 bases and J by 0 bases, and 5 bases separated the two germline ends. Produced via immunoSEQ multiplex PCR; TCRdb's table is partial and in-frame only. The sample includes approximately 52,000 clones, 86% of them seen just once. The sequence derives from a human donor with classical Hodgkin lymphoma. The source was peripheral blood mononuclear cells (PBMCs), collected before the fourth cycle of nivolumab. V gene TRBV18 combines with J gene TRBJ2-1, with unresolved D. CDR3 bases: TGTGCCAGCTCACCAGTTTCCTCCTACAATGAGCAGTTCTTC. Residues: CASSPVSSYNEQFF. The variable domain in full, with the rest retrieved from reference TRBV18 and TRBJ2-1, is NAGVMQNPRHLVRRRGQEARLRCSPMKGHSHVYWYRQLPEEGLKFMVYLQKENIIDESGMPKERFSAEFPKEGPSILRIQQVVRGDSAAYFCASSPVSSYNEQFFGPGTRLTVL.